This TCR beta chain was obtained from a study of blood T cell repertoires in COVID-19. Looking at the study overall: Acute-phase and convalescent COVID-19 samples originated in the United States, Italy and Spain. The analysed material was cDNA or gDNA that came from T cells, B-cell-depleted T cells, or PBMCs.

V gave up 2 bases and J gave up 0 bases, with 17 bases separating them. Germline V gene lookup returns CDR1 LNHDA and CDR2 SQIVND (reference sequence). The CDR3 totals 18 residues. In the authors' workflow: Estimation of nucleated cell counts was performed using reference gene primer amplification. Method: immunoSEQ multiplex PCR; TCRdb's copy keeps in-frame clones and lacks some. V, J and clone size were drawn from that table, and D and trimming were deduced from the DNA. The sample lists 150,000 to 200,000 clones, around 90% occurring once. The V call is TRBV19, the J call TRBJ1-5; D might be TRBD1 (6 bases). The clonotype was recovered from a man aged 40-55 years with active or convalescent COVID-19. Material for sequencing was peripheral blood. This CDR3 is CASSIKGQVINSNQPQHF. For the CDR3, the DNA is TGTGCCAGTAGTATAAAGGGACAAGTTATAAATAGCAATCAGCCCCAGCATTTT.